Described below is a single TCR delta chain sequence and its context. Its specificity is unknown. This record comes from a study of Vδ1+ human thymocytes. CDR3 size: 23 residues. The germline V gene has CDR1 TSWWSYY and CDR2 QGS. The trim removed 1 base at V and 2 bases at J, leaving 25 bases unmatched. RNA was extracted from the cells and then reverse transcribed. CDR3 amplicons came from multiplex PCR with pooled V-gene forward and constant-region reverse primers. TCRdb called clones from the multiplex PCR reads again using CATT. Here the sample spans 70,000 to 90,000 delta-chain clones, around 34% being singletons. Overall study findings and caveats: Thymic TRG and TRD repertoires appeared highly polyclonal.

The rearrangement uses TRDV1 and TRDJ1; 10 positions match TRDD3. Input material: Vdelta1+ gamma-delta thymocytes from the thymus. Described subset: FACS-sorted CD3+ TCRalphabeta- TCRVdelta1+ TCRVdelta2- thymocytes. The sequence was obtained from a boy younger than two who had congenital heart surgery. The CDR3 here is CALGERLRGAWGITPRRTDKLIF. The CDR3 region has the DNA TGTGCTCTTGGGGAACGCCTACGTGGGGCCTGGGGGATAACCCCTCGTAGGACCGATAAACTCATCTTT.